These 11 T cell receptor beta chains originate from one sample sequenced in a study of T cells in Graves' hyperthyroidism and ophthalmopathy. Amplified regions were TCR beta CDR3 sequences from RNA transcripts. The HTBI primer set served for first-round RT-PCR of the TCR CDR3. TCRdb called the multiplex PCR reads again in MiXCR, with one record for every CDR3 protein. This sample yields 480,000 or so distinct CDR3 sequences, of which 46% are seen a single time; about two fifths belongs to the top ten. The specimen sequenced was peripheral blood or thyroid tissue (not recorded which). The source of these receptors is an adult woman with Graves' disease, either hyperthyroidism or ophthalmopathy (not recorded which).

This clonotype was seen a handful of times. V usage is TRBV7-8 and J usage is TRBJ1-6; 10 nucleotides match TRBD1. V dropped 8 bases and J dropped 9; count of bases not matched to a gene: 7. This CDR3 is built from 14 residues. Germline CDR1 SGHVS, CDR2 FQNEAQ. The CDR3 here is CASVRDRGFSPLHF. For the CDR3, the DNA is TGTGCCAGCGTGCGGGACAGGGGATTTTCACCCCTCCACTTT.

V and J are TRBV7-6 and TRBJ1-5; D remains ambiguous. CDR3 length: 13 amino acids. CDR1 is SGHVS, CDR2 FNYEAQ, per germline. V was pared by 6 bases and J by 2 bases, with 8 bases between. The DNA of the CDR3 is TGTGCCAGCAGTTACTCCGGCAATCAGCCCCAGCATTTT. Protein: CASSYSGNQPQHF.

Points on this clonotype: A read error may explain this, as a much larger clone is one base away. This chain joins TRBV5-1 and TRBJ2-5; D call uncertain. The CDR3 sequence is 15 residues long. Germline V gives CDR1 SGHRS, CDR2 YFSETQ. CDR3 DNA sequence: TGCGTCAGCAGCTTCGGACGGATGTACCAAGAGACCCAGTACTTC. The encoded protein is CVSSFGRMYQETQYF.

The genes are TRBV2 and TRBJ1-1; 8 bases line up with TRBD1. CDR1 and CDR2 from the germline V gene are SNHLY and FYNNEI. CDR3 length: 16 residues. Germline trimming cut 4 bases from V and 1 base from J; bases unmatched to any gene: 8. The CDR3 nucleotides read TGTGCCAGCAGTGTTGGGCAGGGGGCAGAGAACACTGAAGCTTTCTTT. It is translated as CASSVGQGAENTEAFF. Full variable domain (remainder filled in from reference TRBV2 and TRBJ1-1): EPEVTQTPSHQVTQMGQEVILRCVPISNHLYFYWYRQILGQKVEFLVSFYNNEISEKSEIFDDQFSVERPDGSNFTLKIRSTKLEDSAMYFCASSVGQGAENTEAFFGQGTRLTVV.

The chain joins TRBV10-1 to TRBJ2-7; 9 bases fit TRBD1. This CDR3 is built from 13 residues. V was pared by 9 bases and J by 5 bases, with 8 bases of the junction left unmatched. Germline CDR1 and CDR2: WNHNN and SYGVQD (reference sequence). CDR3 residues: CASAPGQGNEQYF. CDR3 sequence (DNA): TGCGCCAGTGCCCCGGGACAGGGTAACGAGCAGTACTTC.

This clonotype was counted only a few times. The rearrangement uses TRBV29-1 and TRBJ2-7; a possible D gene is TRBD2 (6 bases). Germline CDR1 is SQVTM and CDR2 is ANQGSEA. V dropped 3 bases and J dropped 2 bases, with 14 bases sitting between them. This CDR3 comprises 14 residues. Here the CDR3 DNA reads TGCAGCGTTGACTTGGCGGGGATGCCCTACGAGCAGTACTTC. Amino acids: CSVDLAGMPYEQYF.

The genes are TRBV27 and TRBJ1-5; D is ambiguous. The CDR3 is 15 residues long. Germline values: CDR1 MNHEY, CDR2 SMNVEV (reference sequence). V was clipped by 4 bases and J by 0 bases, with 10 bases between them. The CDR3 loop is CASSSGPLSNQPQHF. The CDR3 DNA sequence: TGTGCCAGCAGTTCAGGACCCCTTAGCAATCAGCCCCAGCATTTT.

The chain links TRBV28 to TRBJ1-5; D may be TRBD1 (6 bases). CDR1 MDHEN and CDR2 SYDVKM come from the germline V gene. This CDR3 region has 13 residues. The V end was cut by 6 bases, the J end by 4 bases, with 10 bases between. The CDR3 nucleotides are TGTGCCAGCAGAAGAACAGGGAATCAGCCCCAGCATTTT. Its protein product is CASRRTGNQPQHF.

This clonotype was picked up a small number of times. V and J are TRBV2 and TRBJ1-1; D gene uncertain. The V gene lost 4 bases and the J gene lost 4 bases, with 10 bases spanning the gap. The CDR3 covers 13 residues. The germline V gene has CDR1 SNHLY and CDR2 FYNNEI. The CDR3 DNA is TGTGCCAGCAGTGCCCAGGACGGCACTGAAGCTTTCTTT. This gives the protein CASSAQDGTEAFF.

For this clonotype: This may stem from a read error, because a much larger clone lies one nucleotide away. The rearrangement uses TRBV20-1 and TRBJ2-7; D is unresolved. The CDR3 runs 14 residues. Trimming took off 1 base at V and 6 bases at J, with 16 bases between the two ends. Germline V gene lookup returns CDR1 DFQATT and CDR2 SNEGSKA (reference sequence). For the CDR3, the DNA is TGCAGTGCTAGAGCTCCCAGAGACCTCGGCGAGCAGTACTTC. Translating gives CSARAPRDLGEQYF.

On this clonotype: The CDR3 end shows no conserved phenylalanine or tryptophan, and so a read error is likely. Here the CDR3 reads CASSQRDTDNYGYTL. The CDR3 DNA follows: TGTGCCAGCAGCCAGAGGGACACCGATAACTATGGCTACACCCTC. The chain joins TRBV11-2 to TRBJ1-2, with a weak D call TRBD1 (6 bases). The CDR3 runs to 15 residues. CDR1 is SGHAT, CDR2 FQNNGV, per germline. Deletions cut 5 bases from V and 1 base from J, with 14 bases between.